This T cell receptor beta chain was observed in a study of Ad26.COV2.S vaccination and SARS-CoV-2 variants. Regarding the study as a whole: The breadth of spike-specific CD8+ and CD4+ T cell responses after vaccination was reportedly substantial. TCR breadth and depth analyses may have underestimated total T cell responses.

Libraries were prepared by immunoSEQ multiplex PCR; TCRdb keeps only in-frame clonotypes and omits some of them. The repertoire holds about 100,000 clones, with over 60% as singletons. Note on this clone: Its antigen is still unknown.

The CDR3 loop spans 14 amino acids. Trimming at V came to 4 bases and at J to 1 base, leaving 4 bases not matched to a gene. In germline, CDR1 is SGHRS, CDR2 YFSETQ. This receptor was taken from a human donor who had recovered from COVID-19. Sequencing used peripheral blood, obtained after recovery from COVID-19. This rearrangement joins TRBV5-1 to TRBJ2-5, with 7 bases that match TRBD1. The CDR3: CASSKQGLQETQYF. The CDR3 DNA reads TGCGCCAGCAGCAAACAGGGGCTCCAAGAGACCCAGTACTTC.